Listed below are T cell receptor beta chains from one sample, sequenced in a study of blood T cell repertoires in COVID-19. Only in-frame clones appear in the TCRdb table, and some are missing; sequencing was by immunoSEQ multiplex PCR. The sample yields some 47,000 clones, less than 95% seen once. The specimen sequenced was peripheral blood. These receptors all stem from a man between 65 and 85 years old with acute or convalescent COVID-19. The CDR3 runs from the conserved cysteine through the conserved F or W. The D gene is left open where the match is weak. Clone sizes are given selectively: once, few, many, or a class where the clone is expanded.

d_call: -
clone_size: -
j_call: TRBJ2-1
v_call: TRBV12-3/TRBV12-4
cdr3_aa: CASSQGNEQFF
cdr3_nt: TGTGCCAGCAGTCAGGGCAATGAGCAGTTCTTC

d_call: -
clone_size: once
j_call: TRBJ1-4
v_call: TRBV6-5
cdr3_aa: CASSYSHNRGTEKLFF
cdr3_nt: TGTGCCAGCAGTTACTCGCATAATCGCGGGACGGAAAAACTGTTTTTT

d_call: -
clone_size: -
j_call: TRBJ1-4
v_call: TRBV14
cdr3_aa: CASSQDLGVTNEKLFF
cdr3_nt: TGTGCCAGCAGCCAAGATCTCGGGGTAACTAATGAAAAACTGTTTTTT

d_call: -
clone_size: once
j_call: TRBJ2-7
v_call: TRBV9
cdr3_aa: CASSPSSQGSYEQYF
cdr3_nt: TGTGCCAGCAGCCCTAGTTCCCAGGGCTCCTACGAGCAGTACTTC

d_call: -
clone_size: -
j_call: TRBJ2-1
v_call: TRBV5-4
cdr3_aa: CASRQDSYNEQFF
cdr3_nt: TGTGCCAGCAGACAAGACAGCTACAATGAGCAGTTCTTC

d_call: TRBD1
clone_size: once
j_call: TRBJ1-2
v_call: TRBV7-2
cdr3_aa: CASSLATTGGWGYTF
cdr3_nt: TGTGCCAGCAGCTTAGCCACGACAGGGGGCTGGGGCTACACCTTC

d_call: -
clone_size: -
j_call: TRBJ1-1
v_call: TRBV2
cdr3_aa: CASSAWQNTEAFF
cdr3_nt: TGTGCCAGCAGTGCTTGGCAGAACACTGAAGCTTTCTTT

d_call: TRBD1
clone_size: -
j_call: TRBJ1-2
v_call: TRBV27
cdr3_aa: CASSFGPPGGYGYTF
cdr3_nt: TGTGCCAGCAGTTTTGGACCCCCAGGGGGGTATGGCTACACCTTC

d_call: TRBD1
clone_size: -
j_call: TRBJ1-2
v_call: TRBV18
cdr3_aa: CASSQPGTANYGYTF
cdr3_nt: TGTGCCAGCTCACAGCCCGGGACAGCTAACTATGGCTACACCTTC

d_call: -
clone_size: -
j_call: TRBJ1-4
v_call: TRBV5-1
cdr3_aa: CASSLTGVERDGRFF
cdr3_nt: TGCGCCAGCAGCTTGACCGGGGTTGAGCGGGACGGAAGGTTTTTT

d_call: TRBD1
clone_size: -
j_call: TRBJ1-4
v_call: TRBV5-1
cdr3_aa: CASSLFSTGVREKLFF
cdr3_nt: TGCGCCAGCAGCTTATTCTCGACAGGGGTTCGTGAAAAACTGTTTTTT

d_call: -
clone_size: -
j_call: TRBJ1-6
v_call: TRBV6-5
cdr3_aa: CASSTGQYSPLHF
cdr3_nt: TGTGCCAGCAGTACGGGACAATATTCACCCCTCCACTTT

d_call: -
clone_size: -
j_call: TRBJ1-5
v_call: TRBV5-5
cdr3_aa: CASSQTGTGMNQPQHF
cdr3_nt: TGTGCCAGCAGCCAAACCGGTACAGGGATGAATCAGCCCCAGCATTTT

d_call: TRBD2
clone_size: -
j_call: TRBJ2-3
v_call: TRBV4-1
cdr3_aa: CASSPGTNTDTQYF
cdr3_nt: TGCGCCAGCAGCCCGGGGACTAACACAGATACGCAGTATTTT

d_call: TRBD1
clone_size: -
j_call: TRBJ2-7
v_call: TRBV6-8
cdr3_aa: CASSKNGDGDREWYEQYF
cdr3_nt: TGTGCCAGCAGTAAAAATGGGGACGGGGACAGGGAGTGGTACGAGCAGTACTTC

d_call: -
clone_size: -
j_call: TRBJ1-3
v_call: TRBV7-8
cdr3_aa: CASSFIRPSGNTIYF
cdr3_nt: TGTGCCAGCAGCTTCATCAGGCCCTCTGGAAACACCATATATTTT

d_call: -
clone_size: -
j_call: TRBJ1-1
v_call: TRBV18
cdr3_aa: CASSPDGNRNTEAFF
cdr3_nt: TGTGCCAGCTCACCAGACGGGAACCGGAACACTGAAGCTTTCTTT

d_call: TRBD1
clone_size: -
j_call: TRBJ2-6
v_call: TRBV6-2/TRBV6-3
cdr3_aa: CASSDPRGQGASGANVLTF
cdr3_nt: TGTGCCAGCAGTGACCCGCGAGGACAGGGGGCGAGTGGGGCCAACGTCCTGACTTTC

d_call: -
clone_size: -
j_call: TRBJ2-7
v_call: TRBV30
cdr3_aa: CAWSRGIYEQYF
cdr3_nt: TGTGCCTGGAGTCGGGGAATCTACGAGCAGTACTTC

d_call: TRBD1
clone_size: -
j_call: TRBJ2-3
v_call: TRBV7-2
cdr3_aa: CASSTTGGADTQYF
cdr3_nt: TGTGCCAGCAGCACGACAGGGGGCGCAGATACGCAGTATTTT

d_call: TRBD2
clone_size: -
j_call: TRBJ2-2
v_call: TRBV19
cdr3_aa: CASSKGYSGGASTGELFF
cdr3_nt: TGTGCCAGTAGTAAGGGGTACTCCGGGGGGGCTAGTACCGGGGAGCTGTTTTTT

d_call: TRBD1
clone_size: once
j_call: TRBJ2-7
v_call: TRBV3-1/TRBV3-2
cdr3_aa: CASSQLRGRGEQYF
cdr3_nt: TGTGCCAGCAGCCAACTCAGGGGGCGAGGCGAGCAGTACTTC